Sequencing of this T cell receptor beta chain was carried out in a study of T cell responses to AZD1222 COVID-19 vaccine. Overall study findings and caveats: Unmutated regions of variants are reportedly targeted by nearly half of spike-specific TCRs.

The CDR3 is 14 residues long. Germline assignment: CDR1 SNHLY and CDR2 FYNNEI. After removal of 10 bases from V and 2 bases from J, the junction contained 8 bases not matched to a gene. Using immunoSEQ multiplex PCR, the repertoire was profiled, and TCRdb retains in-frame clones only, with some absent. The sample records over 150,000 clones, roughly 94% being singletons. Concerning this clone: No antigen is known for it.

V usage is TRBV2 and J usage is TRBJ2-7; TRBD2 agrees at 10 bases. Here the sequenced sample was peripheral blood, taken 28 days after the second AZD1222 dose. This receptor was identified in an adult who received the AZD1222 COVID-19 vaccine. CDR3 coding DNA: TGTGCCACCAAGAGAACTAGCGGGGCCTACGAGCAGTACTTC. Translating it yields CATKRTSGAYEQYF.